The subject of this entry is one TCR beta chain. The antigen it recognizes is unknown. Base qualities are missing; no much larger clone stands one base away. Spanning cysteine to phenylalanine, the CDR3 consists of 15 amino acids. Just the 45-base CDR3 DNA is kept, in frame starting at base 1. Trimming at the junction amounts to 2 bases on V and 4 bases on J, and the germline ends lie 12 bases apart. As encoded in the germline V gene, CDR1 is KGHSH while CDR2 is LQKENI. The sample originates from a study of T cell responses to AZD1222 COVID-19 vaccine (dated by TCRdb to the early 2020s). For the study in its entirety: AZD1222 recipients whose second dose came at about 4 weeks and those whose second dose came at about 12 weeks were combined into one group, since spike-specific TCR depth and breadth did not differ between the two schedules. A total of under 250 trial participants underwent TCR sequencing, of whom about 210 had received two doses of AZD1222 and some 26 had received two doses of the MenACWY control vaccine. Trial participants were enrolled by age into subgroups of 18-55, 56-69 and 70-plus years, and roughly 150, 30 and 60 TCR-sequenced participants, respectively, were included in these subgroups.

The CDR3 regions of human TCRbeta chains were analyzed by immunosequencing. The study's own analysis went as follows. TCRs in the repertoires were matched against a reference library of SARS-CoV-2-specific TCRs that had been generated with the MIRA antigen-specificity platform. Breadth meant the fraction of unique TCRs that were SARS-CoV-2-associated, whereas depth meant the fraction of total T cells that were SARS-CoV-2-associated. Each spike-specific TCR was assigned to its reactive spike region and to a CD4 or CD8 class using the MIRA data. Log10-transformed breadth and depth values were compared by one-way ANOVA with Sidak's multiple comparisons tests. As stored in TCRdb, this immuneACCESS dataset retains in-frame rearrangements with V and J assigned. A fraction of the clones does not appear; measured against another copy, unresolved V genes explain less than half of the discrepancy, and the remainder lacks a known reason. V and J calls and clone size are as listed in that table; D and trimming were resolved from the DNA. This sample lists nearly 110,000 clones; 89% were detected once. In total, the top ten clones hold under 7% of the sample.

What the study reported, not specific to this receptor: Only a handful of AZD1222 recipients were SARS-CoV-2 seropositive at baseline, limiting conclusions about previously exposed vaccinees. Participants were mostly white British, with more females than males. The authors suggested clonal diversity may have been underestimated. After two AZD1222 doses, spike-specific TCR breadth and depth were significantly higher than at day 0 and than in MenACWY recipients. The 56-69-year group was small, and its depth increase did not reach significance, likely because of low power. Epitopes outside the regions mutated in the B.1.351 and B.1.1.7 variants were reportedly recognized by nearly half of the unique spike-specific TCRs. The vaccine-associated CD4 TCRs covered the entire spike protein, and the dominant responses fell in regions 160-218 and 743-854. Because no samples from the day 14 peak response were available, repertoires could be characterized only after the peak T cell response.

The time point label, as the study defines it: baseline before first vaccination. The vaccinee samples were drawn from two UK trials, COV001 and COV002, one of which was a single-blind randomized controlled phase 2/3 trial testing AZD1222 (ChAdOx1 nCoV-19) in healthy adults. Trial participant PBMC samples were collected at day 0 and day 28 after the second dose for TCRbeta chain sequencing. Recombination linked TRBV18 to TRBJ2-1; the D gene lacks a confident call. The receptor comes from an adult in good health. The starting material was peripheral blood, obtained on day 0 of AZD1222 vaccination. The CDR3 here reads CASSPTRLDYNEQFF. The base sequence is TGTGCCAGCTCACCAACGCGGCTAGATTACAATGAGCAGTTCTTC.